This TCR beta chain was recovered during a study of control samples from healthy donors and cancer patients. CDR3 length equals 13 residues. CDR1 is LGHDT and CDR2 is YNNKEL in the germline V gene (reference sequence). Trimming took 2 bases from V and 3 from J, leaving 2 bases between them. Assay used: immunoSEQ multiplex PCR; TCRdb lists only in-frame clones, some missing. The sample yields about 110,000 clones, roughly 90% seen once. The chain links TRBV3-1 (or the pseudogene TRBV3-2) to TRBJ2-6; D gene ambiguous. The clonotype comes from a woman aged 60 to 75 with lung cancer. Material for sequencing was PBMCs. CDR3 sequence: CASSQRGANVLTF. The CDR3 DNA reads as TGTGCCAGCAGCCAACGTGGGGCCAACGTCCTGACTTTC.